This entry concerns a single TCR beta chain. Its specificity is unknown. This record comes from a study of T cell clonotyping in hematopoietic cell transplantation. The germline V and J ends were trimmed by 4 bases and 10 bases, with 16 bases remaining between them. The CDR3 runs 13 residues. CDR1 SGDLS and CDR2 YYNGEE come from the germline V gene. Using immunoSEQ multiplex PCR, the repertoire was profiled, and TCRdb retains in-frame clones only, with some absent. The sample carries over 10,000 clones, 80% to 95% recorded once. The study's findings and limits: Without cell sorting, CD4 versus CD8 contributions remain unresolved. After transplant, recipient diversity fell while pathologically expanded clonotypes grew through day 180.

The origin of this receptor is a man aged 25-45 years in good health. Some clones in this sample may be carry-over from other donors' samples. The rearrangement links TRBV9 to TRBJ2-3; D unresolved. The sequencing sample was made of peripheral blood mononuclear cells. As DNA, the CDR3 is TGTGCCAGCAGCCCATCCGTGGCTCCTGCGCAGTATTTT. Protein sequence: CASSPSVAPAQYF.